The 6 T cell receptor beta chains below were found in one sample sequenced in a study of shared clonotypes between healthy human individuals. TCRdb's table, derived via immunoSEQ multiplex PCR, lists solely in-frame clones and lacks some. The repertoire holds 2 million or so clones, with around 95% as singletons. Source material: naive CD4+ T cells sorted from blood. As for subset: CD45RA+ positively selected. The receptors derive from a man younger than 35 in good health.

This sequence joins TRBV6-4 and TRBJ1-6; D unresolved. Germline V gives CDR1 MRHNA, CDR2 SNTAGT. CDR3 length equals 17 residues. Between the trimmed V and J ends, which lost 0 bases and 3 bases, there was a span of 12 bases. The CDR3 region is CASSDSVGALYNSPLHF. In DNA, the CDR3 is TGTGCCAGCAGTGACTCCGTAGGAGCACTCTATAATTCACCCCTCCACTTT.

The rearrangement uses TRBV2 and TRBJ1-6, with 9 nucleotides matching TRBD1. V trimming: 5 bases; J trimming: 2 bases; junction bases outside the gene matches: 4. This CDR3 is built from 16 residues. Germline V gene data show CDR1 as SNHLY and CDR2 as FYNNEI. The CDR3 reads CASSQRQGAYNSPLHF. The CDR3 DNA is TGTGCCAGCAGTCAACGACAGGGGGCCTATAATTCACCCCTCCACTTT.

The CDR3 region is CASGLALTSNSDEQFF. DNA of the CDR3: TGTGCTAGTGGTTTGGCGCTGACTAGCAATTCTGATGAGCAGTTCTTC. The chain couples TRBV12-5 to TRBJ2-1, with TRBD2 matching 7 bases. The CDR3 runs 16 residues. After removal of 1 base from V and 8 bases from J, the junction contained 11 bases not matched to a gene. The germline V gene has CDR1 LGHNT and CDR2 FRNRAP.

This rearrangement joins TRBV7-9 to TRBJ1-6; D is unresolved. V lost 7 bases and J 0 bases, leaving 13 bases between the germline ends. The CDR3 totals 16 residues. Germline CDR1 SEHNR, CDR2 FQNEAQ (reference sequence). The CDR3 sequence is CASTDLGDSYNSPLHF. The CDR3 region has the DNA TGTGCCAGCACCGACTTGGGAGACTCCTATAATTCACCCCTCCACTTT.

This rearrangement joins TRBV28 to TRBJ1-2, with 8 bases fitting TRBD1. Germline V gives CDR1 MDHEN, CDR2 SYDVKM. V gave up 8 bases and J gave up 3 bases; unmatched junction bases: 8. CDR3 length equals 14 residues. CDR3 loop: CASRGQGPYYGYTF. In DNA, the CDR3 is TGTGCCAGCCGAGGACAGGGACCCTACTATGGCTACACCTTC.

This chain uses TRBV5-6 with TRBJ1-2, with unresolved D. CDR3 length equals 15 residues. V lost 6 bases and J lost 0, with 15 bases in between. Germline CDR1 and CDR2: SGHDT and YYEEEE. CDR3 amino acids: CASIGSRLTNYGYTF. In DNA, the CDR3 is TGTGCCAGCATCGGAAGTAGGCTTACTAACTATGGCTACACCTTC. Full variable domain (rest looked up from reference TRBV5-6 and TRBJ1-2): DAGVTQSPTHLIKTRGQQVTLRCSPKSGHDTVSWYQQALGQGPQFIFQYYEEEERQRGNFPDRFSGHQFPNYSSELNVNALLLGDSALYLCASIGSRLTNYGYTFGSGTRLTVV.